This TCR beta chain came from a study of T cells in Graves' hyperthyroidism and ophthalmopathy. Whole-study results and caveats: Most expanded thyroid clonotypes above 0.001 recurred in blood.

This CDR3 is 14 amino acids long. V was cut by 5 bases and J by 5 bases, with 15 bases left in between. The germline V gene has CDR1 SGHNT and CDR2 YENEEA. The study enrolled patients aged 18 to 65 with newly diagnosed hyperthyroidism of under 2 months' duration. Uncontrolled infection, other autoimmune disease, pregnancy or lactation disqualified patients from enrolment. Fresh peripheral blood, under 13 ml, yielded the PBMCs. Amplified regions were TCR beta CDR3 sequences from RNA transcripts. A set of HTBI primers served as the primers for a first-round RT-PCR of the TCR CDR3. One entry per CDR3 protein, called by TCRdb with MiXCR from the multiplex PCR reads. The top ten hold around 50% of the sample, which has about 210,000 distinct CDR3 sequences, 17% seen once. For this clonotype: As yet, its antigen is unknown.

The clonotype comes from a man over 45 with Graves' hyperthyroidism. V is TRBV11-3 and J is TRBJ2-5; the D gene is possibly TRBD2 (7 bases). Sample: blood. CDR3 residues: CASSGQGTIETQYF. The CDR3 DNA reads TGTGCCAGCAGCGGCCAGGGGACTATTGAGACCCAGTACTTC.